The 3 T cell receptor beta chains below come from one sample, sequenced in a study of identical twins. TCRdb used MiXCR to reprocess the 5' RACE reads, holding one entry per CDR3 protein. The data contain 200,000 to 250,000 distinct CDR3 sequences, 6% to 9% of them singletons. These same records also appear under a second study, on yellow fever vaccine responses in identical twins.

The specimen was memory (CD45RO+) T cells sorted from blood. The receptors originated from a woman under 30 in good health.

This clonotype was counted ten times or more. The chain has TRBV7-2 and TRBJ1-1; D may be TRBD1 (5 bases). Germline CDR1 reads SGHTA; CDR2 reads FQGNSA. The CDR3 covers 15 residues. The V end was cut by 1 base, the J end by 4 bases, with 13 bases between. The CDR3 loop is CASSLDPGTSTEAFF. The CDR3, as DNA: TGTGCCAGCAGCTTAGATCCTGGGACGTCCACTGAAGCTTTCTTT. Drawing the rest from reference TRBV7-2 and TRBJ1-1, the complete variable domain is GAGVSQSPSNKVTEKGKDVELRCDPISGHTALYWYRQSLGQGLEFLIYFQGNSAPDKSGLPSDRFSAERTGGSVSTLTIQRTQQEDSAVYLCASSLDPGTSTEAFFGQGTRLTVV.

In this sample, this clonotype turned up many times. J is TRBJ2-1 and V is TRBV11-2; D remains ambiguous. The CDR3 consists of 15 residues. Between the trimmed V and J ends, which lost 1 base and 0 bases, there was a span of 7 bases. Germline CDR1 reads SGHAT; CDR2 reads FQNNGV. The CDR3 DNA reads TGTGCCAGCAGCTTAGTCTCCAACTCCTACAATGAGCAGTTCTTC. Amino acids: CASSLVSNSYNEQFF.

This chain uses TRBV7-6 with TRBJ2-5; D tentatively fits TRBD1 or TRBD2 (5 bases each). V dropped 5 bases and J dropped 3 bases, with 28 bases sitting between them. CDR1 SGHVS and CDR2 FNYEAQ come from the germline V gene. The CDR3 spans 19 residues. The chain's CDR3 is CASSGPRGVPDRVKETQYF. The CDR3 DNA is TGTGCCAGCAGCGGCCCGCGAGGGGTCCCCGATCGGGTGAAAGAGACCCAGTACTTC.